This passage covers 2 T cell receptor beta chains from one sample sequenced in a study of T cell responses to AZD1222 COVID-19 vaccine. Assay used: immunoSEQ multiplex PCR; TCRdb lists only in-frame clones, some missing. The repertoire holds 170,000 or so clones, about 91% seen once, with roughly 11% in the top ten. The source material was peripheral blood, sampled 28 days after the second AZD1222 dose. The receptor set was obtained from an adult who received the AZD1222 COVID-19 vaccine.

This clone has just one count. The chain combines TRBV19 with TRBJ1-5; 7 bases fit TRBD1. Trimming took 3 bases from V and 0 from J; bases not matched to a gene: 5. The germline gives CDR1 LNHDA, CDR2 SQIVND (reference sequence). This CDR3 spans 16 amino acids. The CDR3 reads CASSIGTAYSNQPQHF. CDR3 nucleotide sequence: TGTGCCAGTAGTATTGGGACAGCGTATAGCAATCAGCCCCAGCATTTT.

The chain is built from TRBV10-2 and TRBJ1-4; D is undetermined. The CDR3 covers 13 residues. Germline CDR1 and CDR2: WSHSY and SAAADI. Between the trimmed V and J ends, which lost 2 bases and 10 bases, there was a span of 11 bases. In DNA form, the CDR3 reads TGCGCCAGCAGTGAGCTCTCTGCCGGAAAACTGTTTTTT. Translated, it gives CASSELSAGKLFF.